The 10 T cell receptor beta chains below were found in one sample sequenced in a study of human T cells and chemical hapten exposure. TCRdb called the RACE reads again in MiXCR, with one record for every CDR3 protein. The sample has some 98,000 distinct CDR3 sequences; 10% to 13% are singletons. Time point meaning: pre-sensitization, week 0. Treatment in this sample: therapeutic diphenylcyclopropenone sensitization with weekly scalp DPC. This specimen was whole blood, taken in connection with sensitization to the hapten diphenylcyclopropenone (DPC). These receptors were collected from a woman aged 55-75 years with alopecia areata. Some clones in this sample may be carry-over from other donors' samples.

This clonotype was seen more than once but under ten times. The CDR3 region is CASSLARGLTRNEQFF. The DNA for the CDR3 is TGTGCCAGCAGCTTAGCTCGGGGCCTTACCAGGAATGAGCAGTTCTTC. V and J are TRBV7-9 and TRBJ2-1; D tentatively fits TRBD1 or TRBD2 (5 bases each). From germline, CDR1 is SEHNR and CDR2 FQNEAQ (reference sequence). Between the trimmed V and J ends, which lost 0 bases and 7 bases, there was a span of 16 bases. This CDR3 is 16 amino acids long.

This clonotype was seen more than once but under ten times. This sequence joins TRBV20-1 and TRBJ2-3, with TRBD2 as a possible D gene (6 bases). V lost 1 base, J lost 3 bases, and 14 bases lay in between. Germline V CDR1 and CDR2: DFQATT, SNEGSKA (reference sequence). CDR3 length equals 15 residues. The DNA for the CDR3 is TGCAGTGCTAGAGGCTGGATGAGCGGGACAGATACGCAGTATTTT. The encoded protein is CSARGWMSGTDTQYF.

This clonotype was detected many times. The rearrangement links TRBV24-1 to TRBJ2-1; the match to TRBD1 covers 8 bases. Trimming took 9 bases from V and 8 from J; bases not matched to a gene: 2. The CDR3 is made up of 11 amino acids. Per the germline V gene, CDR1 is KGHDR and CDR2 is SFDVKD. The CDR3 protein is CATPTGDEQFF. The DNA of the CDR3 is TGTGCCACCCCGACAGGGGATGAGCAGTTCTTC.

This clonotype was found a few times. The J gene is TRBJ2-7, the V gene TRBV18, with a weak D call TRBD2 (6 bases). Deletions cut 3 bases from V and 5 bases from J, with 14 bases between. The germline CDR1 and CDR2 sequences are KGHSH and LQKENI. The CDR3 contains 14 residues. CDR3 nucleotide sequence: TGTGCCAGCTCACCGGCGGGAAGGGCCCACGAGCAGTACTTC. Its translation is CASSPAGRAHEQYF.

This clonotype showed up many times. This sequence joins TRBV3-1 and TRBJ2-3; 7 nucleotides agree with TRBD2. CDR1 is LGHDT and CDR2 is YNNKEL in the germline V gene (reference sequence). The J segment lost 11 bases and the V segment lost 4 bases, leaving 9 bases of the junction unmatched. This CDR3 contains 13 residues. The CDR3 reads CASSPRREVGQYF. The CDR3 region has the DNA TGTGCCAGCAGCCCGCGCCGGGAGGTGGGGCAGTATTTT.

V usage is TRBV5-1 and J usage is TRBJ2-1, with D possibly being TRBD2 (7 bases). The V gene's germline CDR1 is SGHRS and CDR2 YFSETQ. The CDR3 loop spans 15 amino acids. Trimming cost V 4 bases and J 0 bases, with 11 bases left between them. The CDR3 DNA sequence: TGCGCCAGCAGCAAGGGGGGGATCTCCTACAATGAGCAGTTCTTC. Translation: CASSKGGISYNEQFF.

This clonotype was detected ten times or more. The gene calls are TRBV10-3 and TRBJ2-7; no firm D call. The germline V gene has CDR1 ENHRY and CDR2 SYGVKD. V lost 10 bases, J lost 0 bases, and 13 bases lay in between. CDR3 length: 13 amino acids. This CDR3 reads CATAVDSSYEQYF. The CDR3 DNA sequence: TGTGCCACCGCGGTGGATAGCTCCTACGAGCAGTACTTC.

Ten or more counts support this clonotype. V gene TRBV5-1 combines with J gene TRBJ2-1; D is possibly TRBD2 (6 bases). Trimming left V 4 bases short and J 1 base short, with 15 bases between. Germline V CDR1 and CDR2: SGHRS, YFSETQ. The CDR3 is 16 residues long. CDR3 loop: CASSPLPSESYNEQFF. CDR3 bases: TGCGCCAGCAGCCCCCTTCCTAGCGAGTCCTACAATGAGCAGTTCTTC.

The chain joins TRBV7-9 to TRBJ1-2; 8 bases align to TRBD1. The CDR3 covers 15 residues. Germline V gives CDR1 SEHNR, CDR2 FQNEAQ (reference sequence). With V trimmed by 0 bases and J by 6 bases, 6 bases remained unmatched. DNA for the CDR3: TGTGCCAGCAGCTTAGCGCTGGGACAGGAAAATGGCTACACCTTC. This sequence encodes CASSLALGQENGYTF.

This chain links TRBV20-1 with TRBJ2-3, with 11 bases lining up with TRBD2. J lost 0 bases, V lost 6 bases, and 8 bases had no gene match. The CDR3 has 16 amino acids. The germline CDR1 and CDR2 sequences are DFQATT and SNEGSKA (reference sequence). The chain's CDR3 is CSAGIAGGPSTDTQYF. In DNA, the CDR3 is TGCAGTGCCGGTATAGCGGGGGGGCCTAGCACAGATACGCAGTATTTT.